The 10 T cell receptor beta chains given below trace back to one sample, sequenced in a study of T cell clonality in common variable immunodeficiency. Overall study findings and caveats: Reportedly, TCR beta sequences from common variable immunodeficiency showed fewer deletions and N-nucleotide insertions.

Profiling relied on immunoSEQ multiplex PCR, and the TCRdb table lists in-frame clones only, not all of them. The sample includes 25,000 to 35,000 clones, none of them occurring once. These receptors have no identified antigens. Sample: peripheral blood mononuclear cells. The receptors were gathered from a human donor with common variable immunodeficiency.

This clone was seen more than once but under ten times. The read halts 3 residues ahead of the CDR3 end, with the missing end drawn from the germline J gene. The chain links TRBV19 to TRBJ2-1; 13 bases fit TRBD2. Unmatched junction bases numbered 8, after V lost 6 bases and J lost 3 bases. Germline values: CDR1 LNHDA, CDR2 SQIVND (reference sequence). CDR3 length equals 17 residues. The CDR3 loop is CASSRGLAGAYYNEQFF. Partial CDR3 DNA: TGTGCCAGTAGCCGTGGACTAGCGGGGGCCTACTACAATGAG.

There are many counts of this clone. Coverage ceases 3 residues before the CDR3 finishes, and the germline J gene fills in the end. This chain joins TRBV6-1 and TRBJ1-1; TRBD1 is a possible D gene (6 bases). Germline values: CDR1 MNHNS, CDR2 SASEGT. V dropped 3 bases and J dropped 2 bases, with 13 bases sitting between them. This CDR3 has 15 amino acids. CDR3 DNA (partial): TGTGCCAGCAGTGACTTCGGACAGCTAAACACTGAA. Encoded protein: CASSDFGQLNTE. The entire CDR3 protein reads CASSDFGQLNTEAFF.

This clone showed up many times. The read comes to an end 3 residues before the CDR3 does, leaving the germline J gene to fill in the end. The chain has TRBV19 and TRBJ2-5; 10 bases match TRBD1. Germline CDR1 LNHDA, CDR2 SQIVND (reference sequence). Trimming cost V 5 bases and J 7 bases; bases outside gene matches: 4. The CDR3 runs 13 residues. CDR3 DNA (partial): TGTGCCAGTAGTCCTGGACAGGGGGGGACC. As protein: CASSPGQGGT. The full CDR3 is CASSPGQGGTQYF.

This clone was seen ten or more times. The CDR3 extends 3 residues past the end of the read, so its final part is completed from the germline J gene. The rearrangement joins TRBV5-5 to TRBJ2-3, with D possibly being TRBD2 (5 bases). CDR1 is SGHKS and CDR2 is YYEKEE in the germline V gene (reference sequence). Trimming removed 4 bases at V and 4 bases at J, with 13 bases between. The CDR3 contains 14 residues. The CDR3 bases that were read are TGTGCCAGCAGCCGAATAGCCGGGGCAGATACG. Protein sequence: CASSRIAGADT. The whole CDR3 sequence reads CASSRIAGADTQYF. The variable domain in full, with the rest retrieved from reference TRBV5-5 and TRBJ2-3, is DAGVTQSPTHLIKTRGQQVTLRCSPISGHKSVSWYQQVLGQGPQFIFQYYEKEERGRGNFPDRFSARQFPNYSSELNVNALLLGDSALYLCASSRIAGADTQYFGPGTRLTVL.

This clone was counted ten times or more. The CDR3 extends 3 residues past the end of the read, so its final part is completed from the germline J gene. The chain carries TRBV7-6 and TRBJ2-5; weak D call: TRBD2 (7 bases). The CDR3 extends over 17 amino acids. CDR1 SGHVS and CDR2 FNYEAQ come from the germline V gene. The V gene lost 2 bases and the J gene lost 5 bases, with 21 bases spanning the gap. The DNA read from the CDR3 is TGTGCCAGCAGCTTATTCACGGGAGGACAGCTTGGGGAGACC. Protein sequence: CASSLFTGGQLGET. The entire CDR3 protein reads CASSLFTGGQLGETQYF.

This clone was detected a few times. This chain's CDR3 is CASRGTSSHTGELFF. The sequenced CDR3 bases are TGTGCCAGCAGAGGGACTAGCTCCCACACCGGGGAG. This chain connects TRBV2 to TRBJ2-2, with 9 bases aligning to TRBD2. The read terminates 3 residues ahead of where the CDR3 ends, so the germline J gene completes it. The CDR3 sequence is 15 residues long. Losses at the gene ends were 6 bases for V and 3 bases for J; bases not matched to a gene: 5. In germline, CDR1 is SNHLY, CDR2 FYNNEI.

Many counts were recorded for this clone. The read ends 3 residues shy of where the CDR3 ends; the end is completed using the germline J gene. The chain joins TRBV14 to TRBJ1-2, with D unclear. Trimming took 5 bases from V and 5 from J, leaving 9 bases between them. In germline, CDR1 is SGHDN, CDR2 FVKESK. The CDR3 is 12 residues long. This CDR3 reads CASSERTYGYTF. The sequenced part of the CDR3 DNA is TGTGCCAGCAGCGAAAGGACTTATGGC.

This clone was seen a few times. The missing CDR3 end, 3 residues past where the read stops, is filled in from the germline J gene. The rearrangement uses TRBV5-1 and TRBJ1-3, with D unclear. Germline V gene lookup returns CDR1 SGHRS and CDR2 YFSETQ. The length of the CDR3 is 13 residues. With 4 bases removed from V and 5 bases from J, the gap between germline ends came to 10 bases. Partial CDR3 DNA: TGCGCCAGCAGCCCCGCGGGGAGAAACACC. This codes for CASSPAGRNT. From start to end, the CDR3 is CASSPAGRNTIYF.

This clone was counted many times. The DNA ends 3 residues before the CDR3 does, and the rest of the CDR3 is filled in from the germline J gene. This chain links TRBV20-1 with TRBJ2-1; a possible D gene is TRBD2 (6 bases). The V end lost 3 bases, the J end lost 2 bases, and 14 bases lay between the germline ends. CDR1 and CDR2 (germline): DFQATT, SNEGSKA (reference sequence). This CDR3 comprises 15 residues. The CDR3: CSARHLTSTYNEQFF. The covered CDR3 bases are TGCAGTGCTAGGCATTTGACTAGTACCTACAATGAG.

By proportion, this clone is medium-sized. The read finishes 3 residues shy of the CDR3 end, and the germline J gene is used to complete it. The gene calls are TRBV18 and TRBJ2-1, with a tentative D call TRBD2 (6 bases). The CDR3 has 15 residues. Germline CDR1 KGHSH, CDR2 LQKENI. V gave up 3 bases and J gave up 0 bases, with 9 bases separating them. CDR3 region: CASSPSGSSYNEQFF. The DNA read from the CDR3 is TGTGCCAGCTCACCTAGCGGAAGCTCCTACAATGAG.